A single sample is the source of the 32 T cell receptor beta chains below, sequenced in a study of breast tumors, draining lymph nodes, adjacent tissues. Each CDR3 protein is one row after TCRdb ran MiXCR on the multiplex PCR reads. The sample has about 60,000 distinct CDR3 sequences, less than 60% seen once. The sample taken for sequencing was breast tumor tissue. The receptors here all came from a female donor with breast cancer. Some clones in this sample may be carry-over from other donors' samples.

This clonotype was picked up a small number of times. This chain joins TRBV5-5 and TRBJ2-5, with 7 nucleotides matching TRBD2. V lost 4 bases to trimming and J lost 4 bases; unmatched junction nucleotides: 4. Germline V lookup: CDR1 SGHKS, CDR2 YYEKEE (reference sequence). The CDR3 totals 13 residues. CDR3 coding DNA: TGTGCCAGCAGCCAACCGGGGGGAGAGACCCAGTACTTC. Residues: CASSQPGGETQYF. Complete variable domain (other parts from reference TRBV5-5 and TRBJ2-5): DAGVTQSPTHLIKTRGQQVTLRCSPISGHKSVSWYQQVLGQGPQFIFQYYEKEERGRGNFPDRFSARQFPNYSSELNVNALLLGDSALYLCASSQPGGETQYFGPGTRLLVL.

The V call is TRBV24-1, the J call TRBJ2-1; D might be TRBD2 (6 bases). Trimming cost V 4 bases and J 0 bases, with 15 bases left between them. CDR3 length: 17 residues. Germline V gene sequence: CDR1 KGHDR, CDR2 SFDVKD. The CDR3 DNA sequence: TGTGCCACCAGTGACCCGAGGGCGGGGAGCTCCTACAATGAGCAGTTCTTC. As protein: CATSDPRAGSSYNEQFF.

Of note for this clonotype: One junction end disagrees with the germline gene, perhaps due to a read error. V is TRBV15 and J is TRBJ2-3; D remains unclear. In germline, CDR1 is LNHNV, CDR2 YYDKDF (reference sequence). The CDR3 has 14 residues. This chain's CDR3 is CAASRGRSRDTQYF. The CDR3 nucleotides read TGTGCCGCCAGCAGAGGTAGGAGCAGAGATACGCAGTATTTT.

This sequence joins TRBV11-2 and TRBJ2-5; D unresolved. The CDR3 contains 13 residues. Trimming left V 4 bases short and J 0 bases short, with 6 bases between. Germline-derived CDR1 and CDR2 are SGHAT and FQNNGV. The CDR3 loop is CASSYRYQETQYF. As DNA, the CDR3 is TGTGCCAGCAGCTATCGATACCAAGAGACCCAGTACTTC.

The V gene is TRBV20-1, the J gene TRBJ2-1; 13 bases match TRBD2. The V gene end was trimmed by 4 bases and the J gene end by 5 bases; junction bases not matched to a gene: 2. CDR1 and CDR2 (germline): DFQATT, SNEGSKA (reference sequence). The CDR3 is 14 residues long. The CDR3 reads CSAKTSGRNNEQFF. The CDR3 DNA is TGCAGTGCTAAGACTAGCGGGAGGAACAATGAGCAGTTCTTC.

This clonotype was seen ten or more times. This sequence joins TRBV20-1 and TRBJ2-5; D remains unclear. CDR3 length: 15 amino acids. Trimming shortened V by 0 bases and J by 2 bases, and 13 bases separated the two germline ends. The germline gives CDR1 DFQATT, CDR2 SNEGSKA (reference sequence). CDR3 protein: CSAREPGPPQETQYF. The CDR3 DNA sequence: TGCAGTGCTAGAGAACCAGGACCTCCACAAGAGACCCAGTACTTC.

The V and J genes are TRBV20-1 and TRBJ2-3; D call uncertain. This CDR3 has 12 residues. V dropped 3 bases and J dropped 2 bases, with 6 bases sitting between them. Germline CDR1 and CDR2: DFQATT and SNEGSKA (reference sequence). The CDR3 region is CSASIPTDTQYF. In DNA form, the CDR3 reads TGCAGTGCTAGTATCCCCACAGATACGCAGTATTTT.

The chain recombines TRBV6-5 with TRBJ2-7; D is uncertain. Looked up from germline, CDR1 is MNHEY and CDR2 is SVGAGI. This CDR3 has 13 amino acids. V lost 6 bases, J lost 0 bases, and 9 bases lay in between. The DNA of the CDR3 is TGTGCCAGCAGGCACTTAATCTCCTACGAGCAGTACTTC. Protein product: CASRHLISYEQYF.

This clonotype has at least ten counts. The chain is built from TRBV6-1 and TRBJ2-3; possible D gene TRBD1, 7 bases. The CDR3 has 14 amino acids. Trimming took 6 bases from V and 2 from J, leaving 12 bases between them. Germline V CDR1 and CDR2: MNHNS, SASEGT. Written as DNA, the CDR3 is TGTGCCAGCAGGGCGGGACAGAACACAGATACGCAGTATTTT. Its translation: CASRAGQNTDTQYF.

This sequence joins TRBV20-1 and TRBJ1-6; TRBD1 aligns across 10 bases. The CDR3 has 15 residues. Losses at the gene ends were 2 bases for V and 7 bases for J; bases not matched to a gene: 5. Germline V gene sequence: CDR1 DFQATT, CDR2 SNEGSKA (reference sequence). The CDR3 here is CSARSAGQGNSPLHF. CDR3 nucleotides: TGCAGTGCTAGATCCGCGGGACAGGGGAATTCACCCCTCCACTTT.

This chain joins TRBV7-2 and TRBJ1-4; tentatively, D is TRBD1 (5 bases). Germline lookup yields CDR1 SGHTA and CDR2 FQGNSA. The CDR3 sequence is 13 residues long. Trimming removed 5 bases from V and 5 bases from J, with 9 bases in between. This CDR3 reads CASSRRDNEKLFF. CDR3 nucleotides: TGTGCCAGCAGCCGAAGGGACAATGAAAAACTGTTTTTT.

CDR3 protein: CAWTRGRGAYEQYF. Written as DNA, the CDR3 is TGTGCCTGGACTCGAGGGAGGGGTGCTTACGAGCAGTACTTC. The chain uses TRBV30 and TRBJ2-7, with 7 bases matching TRBD2. The V gene end was trimmed by 4 bases and the J gene end by 4 bases; junction bases not matched to a gene: 10. CDR1 is GTSNPN, CDR2 SVGIG, per germline (reference sequence). The CDR3 runs 14 residues. Based on the CDR3 plus reference TRBV30 and TRBJ2-7, the full variable domain is SQTIHQWPATLVQPVGSPLSLECTVEGTSNPNLYWYRQAAGRGLQLLFYSVGIGQISSEVPQNLSASRPQDRQFILSSKKLLLSDSGFYLCAWTRGRGAYEQYFGPGTRLTVT.

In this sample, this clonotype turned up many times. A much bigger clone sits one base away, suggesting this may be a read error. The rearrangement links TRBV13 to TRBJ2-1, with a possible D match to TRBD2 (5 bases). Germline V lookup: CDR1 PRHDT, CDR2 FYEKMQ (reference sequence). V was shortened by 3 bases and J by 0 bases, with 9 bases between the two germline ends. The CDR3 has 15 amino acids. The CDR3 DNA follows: TGTGCCAGCAGCTTGCGGACTCGCTCCTACAATGAGCAGTTCTTC. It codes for CASSLRTRSYNEQFF. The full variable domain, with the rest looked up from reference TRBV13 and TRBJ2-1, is AAGVIQSPRHLIKEKRETATLKCYPIPRHDTVYWYQQGPGQDPQFLISFYEKMQSDKGSIPDRFSAQQFSDYHSELNMSSLELGDSALYFCASSLRTRSYNEQFFGPGTRLTVL.

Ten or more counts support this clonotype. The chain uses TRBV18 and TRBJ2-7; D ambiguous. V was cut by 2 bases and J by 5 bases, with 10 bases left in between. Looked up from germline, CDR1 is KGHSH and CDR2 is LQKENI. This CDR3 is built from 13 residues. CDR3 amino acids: CASSPSLGNEQYF. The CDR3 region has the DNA TGTGCCAGCTCACCATCTTTAGGGAACGAGCAGTACTTC.

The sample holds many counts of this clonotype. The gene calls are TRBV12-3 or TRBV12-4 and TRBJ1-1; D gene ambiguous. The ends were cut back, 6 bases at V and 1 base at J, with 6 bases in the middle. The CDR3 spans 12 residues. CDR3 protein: CASRRQNTEAFF. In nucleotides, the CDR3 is TGTGCCAGCAGAAGACAGAACACTGAAGCTTTCTTT.

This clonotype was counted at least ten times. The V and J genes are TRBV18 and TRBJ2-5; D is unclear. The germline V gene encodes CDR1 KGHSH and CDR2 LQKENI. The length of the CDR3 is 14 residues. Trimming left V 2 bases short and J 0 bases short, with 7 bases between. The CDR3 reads CASSPRANQETQYF. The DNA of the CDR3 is TGTGCCAGCTCACCAAGGGCTAACCAAGAGACCCAGTACTTC.

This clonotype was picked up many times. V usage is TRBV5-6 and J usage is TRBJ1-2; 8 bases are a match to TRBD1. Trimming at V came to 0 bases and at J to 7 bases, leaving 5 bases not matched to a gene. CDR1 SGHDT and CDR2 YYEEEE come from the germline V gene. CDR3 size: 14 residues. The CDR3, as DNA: TGTGCCAGCAGCTTGGGACAGGGGATAGGTGGCTACACCTTC. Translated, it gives CASSLGQGIGGYTF.

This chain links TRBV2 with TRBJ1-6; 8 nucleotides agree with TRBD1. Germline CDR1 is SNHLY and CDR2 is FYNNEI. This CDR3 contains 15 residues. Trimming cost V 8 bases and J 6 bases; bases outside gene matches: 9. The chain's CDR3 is CASSRTGGRNSPLHF. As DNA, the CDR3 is TGTGCCAGCTCTAGAACAGGGGGTCGTAATTCACCCCTCCACTTT. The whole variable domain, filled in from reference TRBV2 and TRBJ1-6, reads EPEVTQTPSHQVTQMGQEVILRCVPISNHLYFYWYRQILGQKVEFLVSFYNNEISEKSEIFDDQFSVERPDGSNFTLKIRSTKLEDSAMYFCASSRTGGRNSPLHFGNGTRLTVT.

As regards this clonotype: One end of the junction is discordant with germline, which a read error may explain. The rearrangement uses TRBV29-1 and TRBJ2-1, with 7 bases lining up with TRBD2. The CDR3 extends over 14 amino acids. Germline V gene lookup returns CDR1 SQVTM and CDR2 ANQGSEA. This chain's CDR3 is CSGEVGGPGNEQLF. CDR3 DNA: TGCAGCGGGGAGGTGGGAGGGCCAGGAAATGAGCAGCTCTTC.

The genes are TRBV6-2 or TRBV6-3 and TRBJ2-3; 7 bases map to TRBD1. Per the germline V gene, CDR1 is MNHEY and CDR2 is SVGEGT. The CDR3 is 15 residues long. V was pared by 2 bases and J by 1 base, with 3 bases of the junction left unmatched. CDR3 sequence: CASSYEGAGTDTQYF. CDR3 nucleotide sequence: TGTGCCAGCAGTTACGAGGGGGCGGGCACAGATACGCAGTATTTT.

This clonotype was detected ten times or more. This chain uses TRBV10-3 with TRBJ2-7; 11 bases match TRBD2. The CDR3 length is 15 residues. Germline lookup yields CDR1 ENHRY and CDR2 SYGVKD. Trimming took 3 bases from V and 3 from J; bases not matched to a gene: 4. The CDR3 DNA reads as TGTGCCATCAGTGACAAGACTAGCGGGGACTACGAGCAGTACTTC. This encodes CAISDKTSGDYEQYF.

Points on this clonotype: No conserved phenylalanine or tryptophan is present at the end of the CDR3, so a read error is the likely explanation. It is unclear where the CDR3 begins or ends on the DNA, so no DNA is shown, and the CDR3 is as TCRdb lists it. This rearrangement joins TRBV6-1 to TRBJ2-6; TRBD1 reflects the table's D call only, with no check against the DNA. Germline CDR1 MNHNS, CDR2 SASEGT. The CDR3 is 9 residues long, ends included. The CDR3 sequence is CASSESATG.

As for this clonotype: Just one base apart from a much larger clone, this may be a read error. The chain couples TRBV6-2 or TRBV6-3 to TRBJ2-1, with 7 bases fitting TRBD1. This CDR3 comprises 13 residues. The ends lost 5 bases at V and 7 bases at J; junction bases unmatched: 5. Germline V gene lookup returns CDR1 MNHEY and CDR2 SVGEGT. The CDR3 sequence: CASSHRGGNEQFF. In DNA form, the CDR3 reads TGTGCCAGCAGTCACAGGGGTGGGAATGAGCAGTTCTTC.

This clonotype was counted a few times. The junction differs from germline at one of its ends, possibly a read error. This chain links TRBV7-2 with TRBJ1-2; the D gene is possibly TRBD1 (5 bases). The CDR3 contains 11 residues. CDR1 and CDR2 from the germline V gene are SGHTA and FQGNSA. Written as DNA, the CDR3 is TGTGCCAGCAGCTTAGATTGGGGCACAGCCTTC. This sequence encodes CASSLDWGTAF.

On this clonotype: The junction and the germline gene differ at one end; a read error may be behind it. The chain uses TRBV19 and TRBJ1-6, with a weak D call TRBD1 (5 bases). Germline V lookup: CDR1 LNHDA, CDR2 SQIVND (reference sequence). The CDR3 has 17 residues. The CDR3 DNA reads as TGTGCCAGTAGTCCGGGACTAGCGGGAACCTCTAATTCACCCCTCCCCTTT. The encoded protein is CASSPGLAGTSNSPLPF.

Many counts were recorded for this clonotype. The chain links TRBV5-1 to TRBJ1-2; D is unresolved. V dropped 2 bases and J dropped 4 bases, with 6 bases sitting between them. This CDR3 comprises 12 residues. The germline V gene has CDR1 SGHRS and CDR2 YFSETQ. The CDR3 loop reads CASSFGSYGYTF. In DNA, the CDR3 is TGCGCCAGCAGCTTCGGCAGCTATGGCTACACCTTC.

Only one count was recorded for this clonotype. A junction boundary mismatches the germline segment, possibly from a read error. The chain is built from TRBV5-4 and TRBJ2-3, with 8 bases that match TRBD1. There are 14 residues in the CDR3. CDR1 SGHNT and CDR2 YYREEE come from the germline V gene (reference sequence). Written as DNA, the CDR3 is TGCGCCAGCAGCTCGACAGGGGGCACAGATACGCAGTATTTT. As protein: CASSSTGGTDTQYF.

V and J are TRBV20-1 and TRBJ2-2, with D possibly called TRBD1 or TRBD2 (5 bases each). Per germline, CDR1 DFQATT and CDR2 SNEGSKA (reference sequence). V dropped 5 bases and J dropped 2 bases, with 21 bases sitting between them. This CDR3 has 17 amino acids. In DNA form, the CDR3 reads TGCAGTGCTCGCCCATTAAGGGGAGCGGCTAACACCGGGGAGCTGTTTTTT. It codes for CSARPLRGAANTGELFF.

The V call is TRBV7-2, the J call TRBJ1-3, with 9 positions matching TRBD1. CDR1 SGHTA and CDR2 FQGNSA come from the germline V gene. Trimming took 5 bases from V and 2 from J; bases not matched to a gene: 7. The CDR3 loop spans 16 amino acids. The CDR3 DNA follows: TGTGCCAGCAGCAGCAGACAGGGGGTCGCTGGAAACACCATATATTTT. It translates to CASSSRQGVAGNTIYF.

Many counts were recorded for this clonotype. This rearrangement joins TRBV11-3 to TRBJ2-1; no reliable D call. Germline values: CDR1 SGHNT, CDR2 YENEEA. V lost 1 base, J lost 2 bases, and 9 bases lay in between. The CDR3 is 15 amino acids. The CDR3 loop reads CASSLGGFPYNEQFF. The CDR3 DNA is TGTGCCAGCAGCTTAGGGGGTTTCCCCTACAATGAGCAGTTCTTC.

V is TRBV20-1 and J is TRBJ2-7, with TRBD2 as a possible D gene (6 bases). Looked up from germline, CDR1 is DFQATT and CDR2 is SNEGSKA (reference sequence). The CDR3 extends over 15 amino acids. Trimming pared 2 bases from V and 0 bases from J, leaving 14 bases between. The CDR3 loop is CSARLWDGSSYEQYF. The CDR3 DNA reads TGCAGTGCTAGACTGTGGGACGGGAGCTCCTACGAGCAGTACTTC.

The CDR3 spells CASSAGTGASIKNSPLHF. The CDR3 DNA reads TGTGCCAGCAGCGCCGGGACAGGGGCATCAATAAAAAATTCACCCCTCCACTTT. The chain has TRBV7-6 and TRBJ1-6; 10 nucleotides agree with TRBD1. The CDR3 is 18 amino acids. The V gene end was trimmed by 5 bases and the J gene end by 7 bases; junction bases not matched to a gene: 14. Germline CDR1 and CDR2: SGHVS and FNYEAQ.